This entry concerns a single T cell receptor (beta chain). This clonotype was found a few times. The target of this receptor is not known. No base quality information exists; no much larger clone differs at one position. These data are taken from a study of T-cell reconstitution after alpha-beta-depleted transplantation in children (dated by TCRdb to 2016 to 2017). In terms of the full investigation: T-cell immune reconstitution after TCRalphabeta/CD19-depleted allogeneic hematopoietic cell transplantation in children was quantitatively tracked in the study by means of TCR repertoire profiling. The research as a whole found: The high TCRbeta diversity at day 60 in some patients was ascribed to recipient T cells and intrathymic progenitors that had survived conditioning. Apparently early alphabetaT-cell count recovery about two months after transplant reportedly relied on only several hundred rapidly expanded clones derived from non-depleted graft cells. Over subsequent months, a decline in hyperexpanded clone frequencies was noted, and after one year, T-cell counts and TCRbeta diversity were mostly ascribed to newly produced T cells.

Library preparation used PCR. TCRdb shows the sequencer as Illumina HiSeq 2500. TCR library preparation used molecular barcoding, with unique molecular identifiers applied to normalize quantification of the TCRbeta repertoire. Using fastp at Q25 and MiXCR, TCRdb reprocessed the public reads and kept productive beta chains. Merged by CDR3 protein, the rows form single entries marked with the most common genes and DNA. Across this sample there are approximately 350,000 distinct CDR3 sequences, with 15% to 20% seen only once. The top ten hold roughly two fifths of the sample. The treatment or condition label, as the study defines it: allogeneic hematopoietic cell transplantation with graft depleted of TCRalphabeta T cells and CD19 B cells. Transplant recipients were children who received TCRalphabeta/CD19-depleted allogeneic hematopoietic cell grafts. The CDR3 goes from the cysteine to the phenylalanine over 13 residues. Only CDR3 DNA remains: 39 bases, in frame from the first base. CDR1 GTSNPN and CDR2 SVGIG were looked up in the germline V gene (reference sequence). V drops 0 bases and J drops 5 bases, leaving 10 bases in between.

The chain is encoded by TRBV30 joined to TRBJ2-5, with the D gene not confidently named. The input for sequencing was PBMCs, mostly from graft donor cells, taken 360 days after TCRalphabeta/CD19-depleted stem cell transplant. The clonotype originates from a male patient aged 2 to 9 who had a stem cell transplant for acute lymphoblastic leukemia, so the T cells may come from the graft donor. The CDR3 sequence is CAWSVGSWETQYF. The DNA sequence reads TGTGCCTGGAGTGTAGGGTCTTGGGAGACCCAGTACTTC.